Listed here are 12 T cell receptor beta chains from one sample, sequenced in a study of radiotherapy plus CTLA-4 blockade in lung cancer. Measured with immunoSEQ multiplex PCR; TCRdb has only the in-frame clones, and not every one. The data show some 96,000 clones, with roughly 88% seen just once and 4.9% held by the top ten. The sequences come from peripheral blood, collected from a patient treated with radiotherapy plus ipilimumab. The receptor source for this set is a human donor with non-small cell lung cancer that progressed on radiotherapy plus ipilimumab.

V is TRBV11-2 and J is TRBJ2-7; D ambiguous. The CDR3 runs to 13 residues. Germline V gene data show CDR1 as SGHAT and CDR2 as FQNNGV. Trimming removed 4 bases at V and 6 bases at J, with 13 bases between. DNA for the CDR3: TGTGCCAGCAGCTCAGGACCCCCCACCGAGCAGTACTTC. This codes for CASSSGPPTEQYF.

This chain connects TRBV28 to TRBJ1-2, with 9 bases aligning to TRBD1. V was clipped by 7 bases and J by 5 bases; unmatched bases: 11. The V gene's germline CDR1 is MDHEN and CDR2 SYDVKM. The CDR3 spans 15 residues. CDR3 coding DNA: TGTGCCAGCACCCGATGGGGACAGGGTGGATATGGCTACACCTTC. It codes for CASTRWGQGGYGYTF.

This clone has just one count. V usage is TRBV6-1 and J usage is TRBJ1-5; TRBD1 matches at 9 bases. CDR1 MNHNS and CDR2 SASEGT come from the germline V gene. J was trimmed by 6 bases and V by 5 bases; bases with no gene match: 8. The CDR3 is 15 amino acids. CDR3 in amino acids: CASSIQGAYGQPQHF. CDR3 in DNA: TGTGCCAGCAGTATACAGGGGGCTTACGGTCAGCCCCAGCATTTT.

The CDR3 DNA follows: TGTGCCAGCAGCTTGGGTTCAAGGTACTACGAGCAGTACTTC. Protein product: CASSLGSRYYEQYF. The J gene is TRBJ2-7, the V gene TRBV11-2; D is undetermined. The CDR3 covers 14 residues. V was clipped by 3 bases and J by 3 bases, with 12 bases between them. CDR1 is SGHAT and CDR2 is FQNNGV in the germline V gene.

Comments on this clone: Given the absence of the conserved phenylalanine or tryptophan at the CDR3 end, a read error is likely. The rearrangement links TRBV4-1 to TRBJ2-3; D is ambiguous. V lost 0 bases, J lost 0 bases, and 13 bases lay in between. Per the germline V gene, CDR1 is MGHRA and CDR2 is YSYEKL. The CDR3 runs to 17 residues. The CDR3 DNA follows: TGCGCCAGCAGCCAAGATCCAGACGATCGTAGCACAGATACGCAGTATTCT. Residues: CASSQDPDDRSTDTQYS.

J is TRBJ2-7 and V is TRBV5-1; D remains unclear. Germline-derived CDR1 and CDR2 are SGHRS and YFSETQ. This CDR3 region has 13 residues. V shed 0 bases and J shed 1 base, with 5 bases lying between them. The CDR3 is CASSLAPSYEQYF. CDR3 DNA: TGCGCCAGCAGCTTGGCCCCTTCCTACGAGCAGTACTTC.

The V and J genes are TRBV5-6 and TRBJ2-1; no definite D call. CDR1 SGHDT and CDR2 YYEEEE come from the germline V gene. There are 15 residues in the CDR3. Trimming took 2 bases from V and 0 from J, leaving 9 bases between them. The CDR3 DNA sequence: TGTGCCAGCAGCTTTGAGGTTAGCTCCTACAATGAGCAGTTCTTC. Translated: CASSFEVSSYNEQFF.

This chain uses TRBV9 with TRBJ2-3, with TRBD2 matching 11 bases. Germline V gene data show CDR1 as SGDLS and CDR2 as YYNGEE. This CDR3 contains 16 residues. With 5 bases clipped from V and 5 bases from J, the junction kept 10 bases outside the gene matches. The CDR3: CASSGFVAGGRDTQYF. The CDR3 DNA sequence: TGTGCCAGCAGTGGGTTCGTAGCGGGAGGGAGAGATACGCAGTATTTT.

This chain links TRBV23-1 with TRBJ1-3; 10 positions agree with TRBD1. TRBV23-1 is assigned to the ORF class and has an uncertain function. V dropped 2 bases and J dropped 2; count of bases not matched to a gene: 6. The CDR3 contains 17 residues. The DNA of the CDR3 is TGCGCCAGCAGTCAAAGGGGACAGGGGCGGACTGGAAACACCATATATTTT. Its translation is CASSQRGQGRTGNTIYF.

The CDR3 region is CASSKTGGSGNTIYF. The CDR3 DNA follows: TGTGCCAGCAGTAAAACAGGGGGCTCTGGAAACACCATATATTTT. The chain uses TRBV2 and TRBJ1-3, with TRBD1 matching 8 bases. The V and J ends lost 5 bases and 0 bases, in that order; junction bases with no gene match: 3. The CDR3 totals 15 residues. Germline V gene lookup returns CDR1 SNHLY and CDR2 FYNNEI.

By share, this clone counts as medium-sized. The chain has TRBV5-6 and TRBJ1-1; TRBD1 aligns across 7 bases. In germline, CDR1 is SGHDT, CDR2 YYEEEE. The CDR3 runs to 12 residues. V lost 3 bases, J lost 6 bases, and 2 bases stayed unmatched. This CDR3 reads CASSWGTAEAFF. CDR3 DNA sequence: TGTGCCAGCAGCTGGGGGACAGCTGAAGCTTTCTTT.

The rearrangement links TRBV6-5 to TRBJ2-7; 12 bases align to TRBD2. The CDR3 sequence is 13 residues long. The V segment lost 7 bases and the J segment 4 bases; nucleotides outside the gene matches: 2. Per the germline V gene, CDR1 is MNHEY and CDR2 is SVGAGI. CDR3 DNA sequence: TGTGCCAGCACGCTAGCGGGAGGGTACGAGCAGTACTTC. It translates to CASTLAGGYEQYF.